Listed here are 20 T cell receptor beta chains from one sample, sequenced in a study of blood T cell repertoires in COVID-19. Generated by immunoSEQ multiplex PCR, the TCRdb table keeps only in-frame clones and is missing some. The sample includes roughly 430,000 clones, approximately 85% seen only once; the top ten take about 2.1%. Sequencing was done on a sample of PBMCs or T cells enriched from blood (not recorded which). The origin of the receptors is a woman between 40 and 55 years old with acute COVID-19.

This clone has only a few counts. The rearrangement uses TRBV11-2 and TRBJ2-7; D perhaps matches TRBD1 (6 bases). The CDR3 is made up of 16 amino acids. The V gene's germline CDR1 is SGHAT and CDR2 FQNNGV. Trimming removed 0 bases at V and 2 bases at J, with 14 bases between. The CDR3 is CASSLDSGALAYEQYF. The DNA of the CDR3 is TGTGCCAGCAGCTTAGATTCAGGGGCCTTAGCCTACGAGCAGTACTTC. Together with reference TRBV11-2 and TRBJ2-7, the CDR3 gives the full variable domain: EAGVAQSPRYKIIEKRQSVAFWCNPISGHATLYWYQQILGQGPKLLIQFQNNGVVDDSQLPKDRFSAERLKGVDSTLKIQPAKLEDSAVYLCASSLDSGALAYEQYFGPGTRLTVT.

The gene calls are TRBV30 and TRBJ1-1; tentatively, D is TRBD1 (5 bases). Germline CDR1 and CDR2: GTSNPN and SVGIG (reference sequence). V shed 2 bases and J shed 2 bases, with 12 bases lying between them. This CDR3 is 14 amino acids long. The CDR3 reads CAWSWGTLNTEAFF. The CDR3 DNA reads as TGTGCCTGGAGTTGGGGGACTTTAAACACTGAAGCTTTCTTT.

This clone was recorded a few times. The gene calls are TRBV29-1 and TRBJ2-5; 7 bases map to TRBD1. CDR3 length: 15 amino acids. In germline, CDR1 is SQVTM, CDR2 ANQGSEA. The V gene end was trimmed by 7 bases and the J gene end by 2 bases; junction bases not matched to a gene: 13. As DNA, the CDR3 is TGCAGCGCCCGGGACAGCTACTCTGTTCAAGAGACCCAGTACTTC. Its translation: CSARDSYSVQETQYF.

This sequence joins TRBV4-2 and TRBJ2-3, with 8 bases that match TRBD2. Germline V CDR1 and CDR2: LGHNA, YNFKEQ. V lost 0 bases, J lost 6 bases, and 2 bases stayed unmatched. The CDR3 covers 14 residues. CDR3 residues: CASSQDGGGDTQYF. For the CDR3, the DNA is TGTGCCAGCAGCCAAGACGGGGGGGGCGATACGCAGTATTTT.

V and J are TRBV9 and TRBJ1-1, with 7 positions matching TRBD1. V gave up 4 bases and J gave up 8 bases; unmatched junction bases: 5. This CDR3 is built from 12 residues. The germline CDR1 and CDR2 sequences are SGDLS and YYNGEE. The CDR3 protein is CASSPGQLEAFF. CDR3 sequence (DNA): TGTGCCAGCAGCCCGGGACAGCTCGAAGCTTTCTTT. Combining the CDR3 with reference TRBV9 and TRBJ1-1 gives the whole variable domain DSGVTQTPKHLITATGQRVTLRCSPRSGDLSVYWYQQSLDQGLQFLIQYYNGEERAKGNILERFSAQQFPDLHSELNLSSLELGDSALYFCASSPGQLEAFFGQGTRLTVV.

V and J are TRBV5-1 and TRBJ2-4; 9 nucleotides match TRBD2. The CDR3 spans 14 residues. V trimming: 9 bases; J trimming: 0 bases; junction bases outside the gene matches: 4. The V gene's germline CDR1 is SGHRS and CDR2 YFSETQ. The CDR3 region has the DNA TGCGCCACCCTTAGCGGGGGAGCCAAAAACATTCAGTACTTC. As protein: CATLSGGAKNIQYF.

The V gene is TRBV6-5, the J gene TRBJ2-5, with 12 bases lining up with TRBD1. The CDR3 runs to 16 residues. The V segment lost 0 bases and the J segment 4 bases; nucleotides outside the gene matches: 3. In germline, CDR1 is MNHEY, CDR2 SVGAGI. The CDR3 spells CASSYSGTGGGETQYF. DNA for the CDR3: TGTGCCAGCAGTTACTCCGGGACAGGGGGCGGAGAGACCCAGTACTTC.

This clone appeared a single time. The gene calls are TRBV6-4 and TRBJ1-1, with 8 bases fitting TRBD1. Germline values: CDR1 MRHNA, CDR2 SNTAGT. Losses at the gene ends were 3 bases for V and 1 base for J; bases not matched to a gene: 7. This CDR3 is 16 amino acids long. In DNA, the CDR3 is TGTGCCAGCAGTGAGATTAGGACAGGGAAGAACACTGAAGCTTTCTTT. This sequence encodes CASSEIRTGKNTEAFF.

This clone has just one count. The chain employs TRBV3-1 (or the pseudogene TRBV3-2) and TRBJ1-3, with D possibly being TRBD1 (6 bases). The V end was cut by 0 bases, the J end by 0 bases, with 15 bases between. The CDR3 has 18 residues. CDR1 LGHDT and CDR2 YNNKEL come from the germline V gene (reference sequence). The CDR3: CASSQDTIDRPSGNTIYF. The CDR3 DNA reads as TGTGCCAGCAGCCAAGATACCATCGACAGGCCCTCTGGAAACACCATATATTTT.

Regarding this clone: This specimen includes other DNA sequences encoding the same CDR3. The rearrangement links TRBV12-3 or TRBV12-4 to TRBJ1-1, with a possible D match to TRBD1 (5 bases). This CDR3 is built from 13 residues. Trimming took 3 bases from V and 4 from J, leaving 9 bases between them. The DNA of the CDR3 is TGTGCCAGCAGTTTTGGAAGGGGCACTGAAGCTTTCTTT. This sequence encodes CASSFGRGTEAFF.

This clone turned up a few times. The CDR3 region has the DNA TGTGCCAGCAGTTCCGCTCCGACAGGAGCTAAAAACATTCAGTACTTC. Translating gives CASSSAPTGAKNIQYF. J is TRBJ2-4 and V is TRBV6-5; a possible D gene is TRBD1 (6 bases). The CDR3 has 16 residues. Trimming took 4 bases from V and 4 from J, leaving 17 bases between them. Germline loops: CDR1 MNHEY, CDR2 SVGAGI.

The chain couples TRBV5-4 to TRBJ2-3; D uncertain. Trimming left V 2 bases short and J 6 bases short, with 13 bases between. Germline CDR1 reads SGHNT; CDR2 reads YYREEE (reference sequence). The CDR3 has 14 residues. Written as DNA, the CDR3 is TGTGCCAGCAGCTTTGCCTCTAGTGGCGATACGCAGTATTTT. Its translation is CASSFASSGDTQYF. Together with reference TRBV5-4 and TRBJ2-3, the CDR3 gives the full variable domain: ETGVTQSPTHLIKTRGQQVTLRCSSQSGHNTVSWYQQALGQGPQFIFQYYREEENGRGNFPPRFSGLQFPNYSSELNVNALELDDSALYLCASSFASSGDTQYFGPGTRLTVL.

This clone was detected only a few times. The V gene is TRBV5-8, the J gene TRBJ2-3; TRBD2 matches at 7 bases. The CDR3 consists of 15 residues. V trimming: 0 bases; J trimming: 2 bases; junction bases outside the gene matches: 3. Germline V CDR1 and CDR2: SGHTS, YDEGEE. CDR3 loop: CASSLALADTDTQYF. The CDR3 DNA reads TGTGCCAGCAGCTTGGCGCTAGCGGACACAGATACGCAGTATTTT.

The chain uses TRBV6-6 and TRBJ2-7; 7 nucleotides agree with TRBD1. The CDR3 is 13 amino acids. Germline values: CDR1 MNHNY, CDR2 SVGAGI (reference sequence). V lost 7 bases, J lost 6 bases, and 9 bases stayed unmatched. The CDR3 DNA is TGTGCCAGCACTATACAGGGGACAGTCGAGCAGTACTTC. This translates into CASTIQGTVEQYF.

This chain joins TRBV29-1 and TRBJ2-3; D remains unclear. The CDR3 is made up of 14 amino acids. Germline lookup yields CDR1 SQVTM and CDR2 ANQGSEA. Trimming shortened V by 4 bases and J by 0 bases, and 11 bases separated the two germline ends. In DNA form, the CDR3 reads TGCAGCGTTGTCGTCGCAGTTAGCACAGATACGCAGTATTTT. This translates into CSVVVAVSTDTQYF.

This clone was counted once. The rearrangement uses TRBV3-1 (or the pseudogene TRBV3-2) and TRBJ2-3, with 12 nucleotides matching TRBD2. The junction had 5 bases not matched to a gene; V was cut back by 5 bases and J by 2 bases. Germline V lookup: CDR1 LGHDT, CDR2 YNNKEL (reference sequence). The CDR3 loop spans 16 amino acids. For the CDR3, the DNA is TGTGCCAGCAGCTTACTAGCGGGGGGAGACACAGATACGCAGTATTTT. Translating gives CASSLLAGGDTDTQYF.

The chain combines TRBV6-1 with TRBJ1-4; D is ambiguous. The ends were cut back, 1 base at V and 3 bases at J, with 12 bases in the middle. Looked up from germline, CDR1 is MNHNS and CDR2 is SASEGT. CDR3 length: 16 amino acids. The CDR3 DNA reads TGTGCCAGCAGTGAAGGGGTGGCTGCGGCTAATGAAAAACTGTTTTTT. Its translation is CASSEGVAAANEKLFF.

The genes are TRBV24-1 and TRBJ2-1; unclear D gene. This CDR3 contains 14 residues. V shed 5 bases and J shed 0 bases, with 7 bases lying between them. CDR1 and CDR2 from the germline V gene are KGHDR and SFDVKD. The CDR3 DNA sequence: TGTGCCACCAGTGTGTCGAGCTCCTACAATGAGCAGTTCTTC. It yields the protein CATSVSSSYNEQFF.

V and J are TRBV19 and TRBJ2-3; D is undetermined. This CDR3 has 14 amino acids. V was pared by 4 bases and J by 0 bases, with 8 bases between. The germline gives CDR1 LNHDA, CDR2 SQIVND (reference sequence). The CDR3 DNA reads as TGTGCCAGTAGTACCCTACCTAGCACAGATACGCAGTATTTT. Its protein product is CASSTLPSTDTQYF.

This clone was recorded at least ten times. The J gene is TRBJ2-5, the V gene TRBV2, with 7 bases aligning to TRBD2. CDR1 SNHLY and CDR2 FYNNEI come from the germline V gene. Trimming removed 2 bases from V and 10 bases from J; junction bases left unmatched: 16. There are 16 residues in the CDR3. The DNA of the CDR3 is TGTGCCAGCAGTGAAAGGGTAGCGGGCGCCAATAGGGACCAGTACTTC. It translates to CASSERVAGANRDQYF.